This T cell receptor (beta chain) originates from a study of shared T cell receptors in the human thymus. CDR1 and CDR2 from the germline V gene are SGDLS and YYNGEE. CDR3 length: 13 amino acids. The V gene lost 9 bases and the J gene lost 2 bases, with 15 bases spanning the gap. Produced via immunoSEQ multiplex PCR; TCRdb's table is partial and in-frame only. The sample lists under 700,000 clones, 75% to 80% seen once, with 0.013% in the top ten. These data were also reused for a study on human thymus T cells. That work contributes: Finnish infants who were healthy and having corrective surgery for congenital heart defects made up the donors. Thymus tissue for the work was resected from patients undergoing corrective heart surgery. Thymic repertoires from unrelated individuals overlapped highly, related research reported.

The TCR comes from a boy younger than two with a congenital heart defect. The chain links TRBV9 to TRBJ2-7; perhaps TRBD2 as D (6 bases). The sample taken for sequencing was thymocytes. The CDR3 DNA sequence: TGTGCCACAGAGACTAGTAGTACCTACGAGCAGTACTTC. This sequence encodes CATETSSTYEQYF.